One sample yielded the 10 T cell receptor beta chains listed below, sequenced in a study of blood T cell repertoires in COVID-19. The protocol was immunoSEQ multiplex PCR, while the TCRdb copy is restricted to in-frame clones and leaves out a portion. The sample lists 200,000 to 300,000 clones; 85% were seen once. The sequenced sample was peripheral blood. These receptors originate from a woman aged 55-69 years with active or convalescent COVID-19.

In DNA form, the CDR3 reads TGCGCCAGCAGTTTTGGGGGGGGCCCAGATACGCAGTATTTT. Its translation: CASSFGGGPDTQYF. The gene calls are TRBV23-1 and TRBJ2-3, with a possible D match to TRBD2 (7 bases). TRBV23-1 is marked as an open reading frame, function uncertain. The CDR3 is 14 amino acids. Between the trimmed V and J ends, which lost 5 bases and 4 bases, there was a span of 13 bases.

This chain joins TRBV3-1 (or the pseudogene TRBV3-2) and TRBJ1-5; D might be TRBD1 (5 bases). This CDR3 is 14 amino acids long. From germline, CDR1 is LGHDT and CDR2 YNNKEL (reference sequence). Between the trimmed V and J ends, which lost 4 bases and 5 bases, there was a span of 12 bases. CDR3: CASSPARADQPQHF. CDR3 DNA sequence: TGTGCCAGCAGCCCGGCCAGGGCTGATCAGCCCCAGCATTTT.

This chain joins TRBV2 and TRBJ2-3; 9 positions match TRBD2. Trimming took 3 bases from V and 2 from J; bases not matched to a gene: 6. Germline V CDR1 and CDR2: SNHLY, FYNNEI. The CDR3 runs to 16 residues. CDR3 sequence reads: CASSEMASGATDTQYF. The DNA of the CDR3 is TGTGCCAGCAGTGAGATGGCTAGCGGGGCCACAGATACGCAGTATTTT.

This clone was detected a few times. The chain links TRBV4-1 to TRBJ1-5; D is ambiguous. The CDR3 has 14 residues. Per the germline V gene, CDR1 is MGHRA and CDR2 is YSYEKL. V shed 0 bases and J shed 3 bases, with 6 bases lying between them. DNA of the CDR3: TGCGCCAGCAGCCAAGACAGGTCCAATCAGCCCCAGCATTTT. As protein: CASSQDRSNQPQHF.

Comments on this clone: Other DNA sequences in the sample encode the same CDR3. V and J are TRBV19 and TRBJ1-5; 9 positions agree with TRBD1. The CDR3 covers 14 residues. From germline, CDR1 is LNHDA and CDR2 SQIVND (reference sequence). V lost 5 bases, J lost 4 bases, and 3 bases stayed unmatched. CDR3 sequence (DNA): TGTGCCAGTAGTCCGACAGGGGGGAATCAGCCCCAGCATTTT. This encodes CASSPTGGNQPQHF.

V is TRBV2 and J is TRBJ2-3; D is unresolved. The V and J ends lost 6 bases and 4 bases respectively, with 14 bases between them. Germline V CDR1 and CDR2: SNHLY, FYNNEI. This CDR3 spans 14 amino acids. The CDR3 nucleotides are TGTGCCAGCAGCGGGTTCCCTCGTTCAGATACGCAGTATTTT. Residues: CASSGFPRSDTQYF.

J is TRBJ1-1 and V is TRBV10-3; D remains ambiguous. Germline V gene sequence: CDR1 ENHRY, CDR2 SYGVKD. Trimming removed 7 bases from V and 0 bases from J, with 9 bases in between. The CDR3 totals 13 residues. This CDR3 reads CAIKSPLNTEAFF. In nucleotides, the CDR3 is TGTGCCATCAAGAGTCCTCTGAACACTGAAGCTTTCTTT.

The chain is built from TRBV5-5 and TRBJ2-7; D remains unclear. In germline, CDR1 is SGHKS, CDR2 YYEKEE (reference sequence). The V end lost 0 bases, the J end lost 2 bases, and 9 bases lay between the germline ends. The length of the CDR3 is 14 residues. CDR3 sequence: CASSLGVGPYEQYV. The CDR3 nucleotides are TGTGCCAGCAGCTTGGGTGTGGGCCCCTACGAGCAGTACGTC.

The chain has TRBV28 and TRBJ1-1; no clear D. Germline V CDR1 and CDR2: MDHEN, SYDVKM. V lost 6 bases to trimming and J lost 3 bases, with 17 bases between them. CDR3 length equals 15 residues. CDR3 bases: TGTGCCAGCAGGCCGGTTGGGCTGAGCTACACTGAAGCTTTCTTT. This encodes CASRPVGLSYTEAFF.

The chain is built from TRBV4-1 and TRBJ2-7, with D perhaps matching TRBD2 (5 bases). The CDR3 is 14 amino acids. The V gene's germline CDR1 is MGHRA and CDR2 YSYEKL. The V and J ends lost 5 bases and 2 bases respectively, with 13 bases between them. The CDR3 region has the DNA TGCGCCAGCAGCGACTGGACTGGCACCTACGAGCAGTACTTC. Translated: CASSDWTGTYEQYF.